The TCR beta chain under discussion was sequenced for a study of T cell repertoires in cytomegalovirus infection. At the level of the study: Public TCR beta signatures provided an indication of both CMV infection and a matching HLA type.

Whole-study results and caveats: Clonotype analysis showed dominance of the ex vivo response by HLA-C-restricted CMV-specific TCR beta clonotypes.

Per the germline V gene, CDR1 is MNHEY and CDR2 is SVGAGI. V was cut by 5 bases and J by 8 bases, with 12 bases left in between. CDR3 length: 13 amino acids. This clonotype was observed a few times. Its antigen is currently unknown. TCRdb called the reads again in MiXCR, with one record for every CDR3 protein. The data contain roughly 990,000 distinct CDR3 sequences, 30% to 40% of them singletons. The TCR sequence derives from a human donor in good health (CMV status not recorded). Some clones in this sample may be carry-over from other donors' samples. This specimen was cultured CD8+ T cells from PBMCs, taken from culture after CMV antigen stimulation. The chain has TRBV6-5 and TRBJ2-2; maybe TRBD2 (6 bases). The CDR3 region has the DNA TGTGCCAGCAGTACCAGGGAGGAAGGGGAGCTGTTTTTT. Translated: CASSTREEGELFF.